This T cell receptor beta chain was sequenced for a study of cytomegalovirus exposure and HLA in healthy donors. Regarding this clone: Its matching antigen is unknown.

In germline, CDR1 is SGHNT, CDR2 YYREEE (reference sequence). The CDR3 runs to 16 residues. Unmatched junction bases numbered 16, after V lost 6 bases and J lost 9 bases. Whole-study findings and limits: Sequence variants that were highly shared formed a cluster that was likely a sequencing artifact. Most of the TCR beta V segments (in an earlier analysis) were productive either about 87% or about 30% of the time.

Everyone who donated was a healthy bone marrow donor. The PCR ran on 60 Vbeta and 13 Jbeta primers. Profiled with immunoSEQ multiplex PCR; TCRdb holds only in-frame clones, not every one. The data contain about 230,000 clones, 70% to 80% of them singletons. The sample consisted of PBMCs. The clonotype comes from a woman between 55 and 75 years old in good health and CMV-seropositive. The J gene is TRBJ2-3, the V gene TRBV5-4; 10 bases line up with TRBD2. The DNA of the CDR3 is TGTGCCAGCACTAGCGGGAGTCGAATCGTATTTGAGACGCAGTATTTT. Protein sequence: CASTSGSRIVFETQYF.